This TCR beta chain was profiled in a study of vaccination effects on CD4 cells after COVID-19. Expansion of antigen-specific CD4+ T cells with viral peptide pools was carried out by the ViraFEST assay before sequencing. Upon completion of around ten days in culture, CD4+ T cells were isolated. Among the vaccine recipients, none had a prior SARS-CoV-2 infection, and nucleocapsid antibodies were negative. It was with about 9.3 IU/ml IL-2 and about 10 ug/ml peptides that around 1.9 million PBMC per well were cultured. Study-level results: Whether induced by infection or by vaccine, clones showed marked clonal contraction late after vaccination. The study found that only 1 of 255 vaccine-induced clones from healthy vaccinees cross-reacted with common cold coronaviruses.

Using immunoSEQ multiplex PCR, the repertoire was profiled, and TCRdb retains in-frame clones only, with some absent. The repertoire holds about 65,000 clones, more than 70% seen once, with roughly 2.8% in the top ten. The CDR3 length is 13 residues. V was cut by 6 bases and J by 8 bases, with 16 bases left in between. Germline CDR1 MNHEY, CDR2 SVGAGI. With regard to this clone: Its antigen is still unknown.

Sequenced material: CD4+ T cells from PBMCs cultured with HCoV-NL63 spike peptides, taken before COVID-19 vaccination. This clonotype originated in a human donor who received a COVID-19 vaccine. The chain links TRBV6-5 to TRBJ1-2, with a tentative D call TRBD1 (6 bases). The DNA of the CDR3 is TGTGCCAGCAGCCCCGGGGGGGGGCGAGGCTACACCTTC. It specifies CASSPGGGRGYTF.